Presented here are 5 T cell receptor beta chains from one specimen sequenced in a study of blood T cell repertoires in COVID-19. The table came from immunoSEQ multiplex PCR; TCRdb's copy has only in-frame clones and leaves some out. Altogether roughly 180,000 clones are present, around 81% being singletons, with the ten largest covering approximately 10%. Sequencing was carried out using peripheral blood. The receptors originated from a woman in her thirties or forties with COVID-19, enrolled during active disease.

A note on this clone: Other DNA sequences in the sample encode the same CDR3. The chain carries TRBV11-3 and TRBJ2-2; D is uncertain. Germline CDR1 is SGHNT and CDR2 is YENEEA. V was trimmed by 4 bases and J by 3 bases, leaving 3 bases between them. The CDR3 is made up of 12 amino acids. CDR3 protein: CASSSDTGELFF. The DNA of the CDR3 is TGTGCCAGCAGCTCAGACACCGGGGAGCTGTTTTTT.

V usage is TRBV2 and J usage is TRBJ2-1; D is undetermined. The CDR3 extends over 13 amino acids. Trimming took 5 bases from V and 9 from J, leaving 14 bases between them. Germline V gene data show CDR1 as SNHLY and CDR2 as FYNNEI. As DNA, the CDR3 is TGTGCCAGCAGTACTGCTAGGAGTGGTGAGCAGTTCTTC. Its protein is CASSTARSGEQFF.

V usage is TRBV3-1 (or the pseudogene TRBV3-2) and J usage is TRBJ1-6; D possibly corresponds to TRBD1 (5 bases). The V end lost 1 base, the J end lost 10 bases, and 11 bases lay between the germline ends. CDR3 length equals 14 residues. The germline V gene has CDR1 LGHDT and CDR2 YNNKEL (reference sequence). The CDR3 loop reads CASSQVETVSPLHF. The CDR3 DNA sequence: TGTGCCAGCAGCCAAGTGGAGACAGTCTCACCCCTCCACTTT.

The V and J genes are TRBV7-3 and TRBJ2-3; perhaps TRBD2 as D (6 bases). V was trimmed by 2 bases and J by 4 bases, leaving 7 bases between them. Germline V CDR1 and CDR2: SGHTA, FQGTGA. The CDR3 is 13 residues long. The CDR3 reads CASSLGEADTQYF. The CDR3 nucleotides are TGTGCCAGCAGCTTAGGGGAGGCAGATACGCAGTATTTT.

The chain couples TRBV3-1 (or the pseudogene TRBV3-2) to TRBJ1-2; 8 bases are a match to TRBD1. Trimming took 1 base from V and 4 from J; bases not matched to a gene: 11. This CDR3 spans 17 amino acids. Germline CDR1 reads LGHDT; CDR2 reads YNNKEL (reference sequence). CDR3 amino acids: CASSQVFGQGLSYGYTF. The CDR3 DNA follows: TGTGCCAGCAGCCAAGTTTTTGGACAGGGCCTCTCCTATGGCTACACCTTC.